The rows below give T cell receptor beta chains drawn from one sample of a study of cytomegalovirus exposure and HLA in healthy donors. TCRdb's table, derived via immunoSEQ multiplex PCR, lists solely in-frame clones and lacks some. The repertoire includes approximately 140,000 clones, around three fifths of them detected once, and approximately 1.7% sits in the top ten. Material for sequencing was PBMCs. The receptors come from a male donor in good health and CMV-seronegative. The CDR3 runs from the conserved cysteine through the conserved F or W. The D gene is left open where the match is weak. The listing skips clone size in some rows; elsewhere it reads once, few, many or a size class.

v_call	d_call	j_call	clone_size	cdr3_aa	cdr3_nt
TRBV6-1	-	TRBJ2-7	-	CASSEGLSVGGYEQYF	TGTGCCAGCAGTGAAGGTCTAAGCGTCGGGGGATACGAGCAGTACTTC
TRBV19	TRBD2	TRBJ2-1	-	CASSRTSGGYNEQFF	TGTGCCAGTAGTAGGACTAGCGGGGGGTACAATGAGCAGTTCTTC
TRBV5-1	-	TRBJ1-5	-	CASSLTGPPSKAQHF	TGCGCCAGCAGCTTGACAGGGCCACCCTCGAAGGCCCAGCATTTT
TRBV5-1	TRBD1	TRBJ1-6	-	CASSLQGQGNSPLHF	TGCGCCAGCAGCTTGCAAGGACAGGGAAATTCACCCCTCCACTTT
TRBV9	-	TRBJ1-3	-	CASSPIDRLLSGNTIYF	TGTGCCAGCAGCCCAATAGACAGACTTCTCTCTGGAAACACCATATATTTT
TRBV5-1	-	TRBJ1-1	many	CASSLSSVRGRAEAFF	TGCGCCAGCAGCTTGAGTTCCGTAAGGGGAAGGGCTGAAGCTTTCTTT
TRBV4-3	-	TRBJ1-5	-	CASSQDSQQPQHF	TGCGCCAGCAGCCAAGATTCCCAACAGCCCCAGCATTTT
TRBV13	-	TRBJ2-1	-	CASSLNLGPFSYNEQFF	TGTGCCAGCAGCTTAAACCTGGGCCCATTCTCCTACAATGAGCAGTTCTTC
TRBV5-1	TRBD1	TRBJ2-7	-	CASSFGDRGYEQYF	TGCGCCAGCAGCTTTGGGGACAGGGGCTACGAGCAGTACTTC
TRBV27	-	TRBJ1-5	once	CARSSLTAYSNQPQHF	TGTGCCCGCAGTTCGTTGACAGCTTATAGCAATCAGCCCCAGCATTTT
TRBV5-6	TRBD1	TRBJ2-3	-	CASSFSTGTDTQYF	TGTGCCAGCAGCTTCTCGACAGGGACAGATACGCAGTATTTT
TRBV10-3	TRBD1	TRBJ1-6	-	CAIRGTGRYSPLHF	TGTGCCATCAGGGGGACAGGGCGATATTCACCCCTCCACTTT
TRBV6-1	-	TRBJ2-3	-	CASSEGPRGLGTDTQYF	TGTGCCAGCAGTGAAGGTCCTCGGGGTTTGGGCACAGATACGCAGTATTTT
TRBV10-3	TRBD2	TRBJ2-1	-	CAITVSGLTYNEQFF	TGTGCCATCACCGTTAGCGGGCTCACCTACAATGAGCAGTTCTTC
TRBV29-1	TRBD1	TRBJ2-7	-	CSVWGTGAYEQYF	TGCAGCGTCTGGGGGACAGGGGCCTACGAGCAGTACTTC